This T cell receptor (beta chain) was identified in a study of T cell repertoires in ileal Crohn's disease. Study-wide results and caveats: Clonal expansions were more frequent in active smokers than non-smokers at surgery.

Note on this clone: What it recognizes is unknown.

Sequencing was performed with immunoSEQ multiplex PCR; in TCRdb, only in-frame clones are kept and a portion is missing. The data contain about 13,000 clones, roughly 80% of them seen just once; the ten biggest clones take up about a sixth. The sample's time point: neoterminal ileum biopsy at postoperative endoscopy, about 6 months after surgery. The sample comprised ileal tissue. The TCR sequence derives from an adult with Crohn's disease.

The CDR3 region is CASSEARSPVGLEQFF. As DNA, the CDR3 is TGTGCCAGCAGTGAAGCGCGTAGTCCCGTCGGGTTGGAGCAGTTCTTC. The J gene is TRBJ2-1, the V gene TRBV2, with unresolved D. The germline V and J ends were trimmed by 0 bases and 10 bases, with 19 bases remaining between them. This CDR3 region has 16 residues. The germline CDR1 and CDR2 sequences are SNHLY and FYNNEI.